The clone carrying this T cell receptor (beta chain) occurred a few times. Its antigen remains unidentified. It was with a sample-barcoded 5' primer and a J-beta primer mix that a second PCR of roughly 7 to 12 cycles was run. TCRdb re-analysed the 5' RACE reads in MiXCR, keeping a single row per CDR3 protein. The table has about 640,000 distinct CDR3 sequences, 58% seen once. PBMCs were isolated at a quantity of at least 6.5 million per sample. These data come from a study of blood T cells in healthy people across ages. Study results and limitations: The unsorted PBMCs prevented any conclusive comparison of naive versus antigen-experienced cells. Researchers deemed the diversity estimates from one million T cells underestimates. Across the age range, TCR beta diversity per million T cells fell in a roughly linear way.

The germline gives CDR1 KGHSH, CDR2 LQKENI. This CDR3 is 14 amino acids long. The ends were cut back, 0 bases at V and 5 bases at J, with 8 bases in the middle. Sequenced material: blood. J is TRBJ2-1 and V is TRBV18, with TRBD1 as a possible D gene (6 bases). This TCR derives from a man aged 60 to 75 in good health. CDR3 sequence: CASSPPTGHNEQFF. CDR3 nucleotides: TGTGCCAGCTCACCACCGACAGGACACAATGAGCAGTTCTTC.